This T cell receptor (beta chain) was documented in a study of OX40 agonist ivuxolimab in advanced cancers. Regarding the study as a whole: Expansion of clones was among the lowest in partial responders at 0.1-3.0 mg/kg. Researchers did not determine the expanded peripheral T cells' antigen specificity. Circulating CD4+ and CD8+ T cells showed clonal expansion by week 6 at 0.1 to 3.0 mg/kg.

Libraries were prepared by immunoSEQ multiplex PCR; TCRdb keeps only in-frame clonotypes and omits some of them. The repertoire holds about 63,000 clones, with roughly nine tenths as singletons. Germline V gene data show CDR1 as SGHTS and CDR2 as YDEGEE. Trimming at V came to 4 bases and at J to 10 bases, leaving 12 bases not matched to a gene. The CDR3 is 16 residues long. About this clone itself: As yet, its antigen is unknown.

Any history of autoimmune disease or systemic immunosuppression disqualified patients. The sequence was collected from an adult with an advanced solid tumor such as melanoma, head and neck, liver or kidney cancer. This chain joins TRBV5-8 and TRBJ2-1; 12 bases agree with TRBD2. The starting material was CD4+ or CD8+ T cells sorted from blood, obtained in a trial of the OX40 agonist ivuxolimab. The CDR3 region is CASSPAGTSGRKEQFF. The CDR3 nucleotides read TGTGCCAGCAGCCCCGCGGGTACTAGCGGGAGGAAAGAGCAGTTCTTC.